Below are 22 T cell receptor beta chains sequenced from a single sample in a study of blood T cell repertoires in COVID-19. Assay: immunoSEQ multiplex PCR; the TCRdb copy retains only in-frame clones and omits some. Of 190,000 or so clones listed, approximately 88% were seen once; the top ten hold around 8.4%. The sequencing input was PBMCs or T cells enriched from blood (not recorded which). The origin of the receptors is a woman aged 18-35 years who had recovered from COVID-19.

This rearrangement joins TRBV9 to TRBJ1-2; D perhaps matches TRBD1 (6 bases). V was cut by 5 bases and J by 8 bases, with 16 bases left in between. From germline, CDR1 is SGDLS and CDR2 YYNGEE. This CDR3 region has 13 residues. The CDR3 reads CASSESRGGGYTF. The CDR3 nucleotides read TGTGCCAGCAGTGAATCCAGGGGAGGGGGCTACACCTTC.

The rearrangement links TRBV29-1 to TRBJ1-1, with D perhaps matching TRBD1 (6 bases). The CDR3 is made up of 13 amino acids. Trimming left V 2 bases short and J 2 bases short, with 9 bases between. Per germline, CDR1 SQVTM and CDR2 ANQGSEA. CDR3 in amino acids: CSVERGGNTEAFF. DNA of the CDR3: TGCAGCGTTGAACGCGGGGGCAACACTGAAGCTTTCTTT.

This chain connects TRBV6-5 to TRBJ2-7; D is unclear. V lost 2 bases, J lost 6 bases, and 11 bases lay in between. CDR1 and CDR2 (germline): MNHEY, SVGAGI. This CDR3 comprises 13 residues. CDR3 region: CASSYPGGGEQYF. For the CDR3, the DNA is TGTGCCAGCAGTTACCCGGGTGGCGGCGAGCAGTACTTC.

The rearrangement uses TRBV6-5 and TRBJ2-7; a possible D gene is TRBD1 (5 bases). The V gene lost 11 bases and the J gene lost 3 bases, with 14 bases spanning the gap. The CDR3 is 12 residues long. The germline V gene encodes CDR1 MNHEY and CDR2 SVGAGI. CDR3 in amino acids: CAGATTVYEQYF. In DNA, the CDR3 is TGTGCCGGGGCTACGACGGTCTACGAGCAGTACTTC.

This chain uses TRBV10-2 with TRBJ1-2; D possibly corresponds to TRBD1 (5 bases). From germline, CDR1 is WSHSY and CDR2 SAAADI. The CDR3 contains 15 residues. Trimming stripped 0 bases from V and 7 bases from J, with 15 bases between. The CDR3 is CASSESARVGVGYTF. The CDR3 nucleotides are TGCGCCAGCAGTGAGTCGGCTAGGGTAGGGGTTGGCTACACCTTC.

The chain carries TRBV7-2 and TRBJ1-2; 7 nucleotides line up with TRBD1. The ends lost 4 bases at V and 7 bases at J; junction bases unmatched: 9. CDR1 is SGHTA and CDR2 is FQGNSA in the germline V gene. CDR3 length equals 14 residues. The CDR3 nucleotides are TGTGCCAGCAGCTCCACCCCCGGGACAGCTGGCTACACCTTC. Translating it yields CASSSTPGTAGYTF.

The CDR3 DNA follows: TGTGCCAGCAGCTTGGGGGCGAACTATGGCTACACCTTC. Its protein product is CASSLGANYGYTF. J is TRBJ1-2 and V is TRBV25-1, with TRBD1 as a possible D gene (6 bases). With 6 bases removed from V and 2 bases from J, the gap between germline ends came to 10 bases. The CDR3 sequence is 13 residues long. Per the germline V gene, CDR1 is MGHDK and CDR2 is SYGVNS.

This clone was found a few times. V usage is TRBV11-2 and J usage is TRBJ1-1; a possible D gene is TRBD1 (5 bases). The germline V and J ends were trimmed by 2 bases and 5 bases, with 12 bases remaining between them. The CDR3 has 14 amino acids. Germline loops: CDR1 SGHAT, CDR2 FQNNGV. CDR3 in DNA: TGTGCCAGCAGCTTAACCCGGGGGGTGACTGAAGCTTTCTTT. Translation gives CASSLTRGVTEAFF. The full variable domain, its missing parts supplied by reference TRBV11-2 and TRBJ1-1, is EAGVAQSPRYKIIEKRQSVAFWCNPISGHATLYWYQQILGQGPKLLIQFQNNGVVDDSQLPKDRFSAERLKGVDSTLKIQPAKLEDSAVYLCASSLTRGVTEAFFGQGTRLTVV.

This chain's CDR3 is CASDDAGYGYTF. The CDR3, as DNA: TGTGCCAGCGATGACGCGGGCTATGGCTACACCTTC. V gene TRBV18 combines with J gene TRBJ1-2; D call uncertain. Per the germline V gene, CDR1 is KGHSH and CDR2 is LQKENI. The CDR3 sequence is 12 residues long. The V gene lost 8 bases and the J gene lost 4 bases, with 11 bases spanning the gap. Looking up the rest from reference TRBV18 and TRBJ1-2 gives the full variable domain: NAGVMQNPRHLVRRRGQEARLRCSPMKGHSHVYWYRQLPEEGLKFMVYLQKENIIDESGMPKERFSAEFPKEGPSILRIQQVVRGDSAAYFCASDDAGYGYTFGSGTRLTVV.

This clone was seen a single time. CDR3 in amino acids: CASRSGTGTYEQYF. CDR3 DNA sequence: TGTGCCAGCAGGTCCGGGACAGGGACCTACGAGCAGTACTTC. This chain joins TRBV11-2 and TRBJ2-7; TRBD1 aligns across 9 bases. Unmatched junction bases numbered 5, after V lost 6 bases and J lost 2 bases. The CDR3 length is 14 residues. The germline CDR1 and CDR2 sequences are SGHAT and FQNNGV.

V usage is TRBV2 and J usage is TRBJ1-5; D may be TRBD1 (5 bases). Trimming took off 7 bases at V and 0 bases at J, with 13 bases between the two ends. The CDR3 is made up of 15 amino acids. The germline CDR1 and CDR2 sequences are SNHLY and FYNNEI. This chain's CDR3 is CASNIAGYSNQPQHF. The CDR3 DNA sequence: TGTGCCAGCAATATCGCAGGGTATAGCAATCAGCCCCAGCATTTT.

The CDR3 coding sequence is TGCGCCAGCAGCCAAGGGTCCGGGGCCTACGAGCAGTACTTC. Protein sequence: CASSQGSGAYEQYF. The chain couples TRBV4-1 to TRBJ2-7, with a weak D call TRBD2 (5 bases). V lost 1 base and J lost 2, with 9 bases in between. This CDR3 spans 14 amino acids. The germline V gene encodes CDR1 MGHRA and CDR2 YSYEKL.

The chain combines TRBV28 with TRBJ2-5; D might be TRBD1 (6 bases). Germline V gene sequence: CDR1 MDHEN, CDR2 SYDVKM. CDR3 length equals 15 residues. The ends were cut back, 3 bases at V and 1 base at J, with 12 bases in the middle. The CDR3 DNA sequence: TGTGCCAGCAGTTTTGGGGGCCGGGGCCAAGAGACCCAGTACTTC. Protein sequence: CASSFGGRGQETQYF.

V and J are TRBV18 and TRBJ1-6, with 11 bases that match TRBD1. The CDR3 spans 18 residues. After removal of 6 bases from V and 9 bases from J, the junction contained 16 bases not matched to a gene. Germline-derived CDR1 and CDR2 are KGHSH and LQKENI. CDR3 in DNA: TGTGCCAGCTCTCCTCTTAGCCCCATGGACAGGGGGCTTTCACCCCTCCACTTT. This gives the protein CASSPLSPMDRGLSPLHF.

The genes are TRBV7-2 and TRBJ2-4; no clear D. V lost 1 base and J 0 bases, leaving 13 bases between the germline ends. This CDR3 has 17 amino acids. The germline V gene has CDR1 SGHTA and CDR2 FQGNSA. The CDR3 protein is CASSLEAPGLAKNIQYF. DNA for the CDR3: TGTGCCAGCAGCTTAGAGGCCCCAGGCCTAGCCAAAAACATTCAGTACTTC.

The rearrangement joins TRBV19 to TRBJ2-7; 7 bases agree with TRBD1. After removal of 3 bases from V and 0 bases from J, the junction contained 2 bases not matched to a gene. The CDR3 has 14 amino acids. CDR1 and CDR2 from the germline V gene are LNHDA and SQIVND (reference sequence). CDR3 sequence: CASSMGQSSYEQYF. CDR3 DNA: TGTGCCAGTAGTATGGGACAGAGCTCCTACGAGCAGTACTTC.

The rearrangement uses TRBV7-9 and TRBJ2-7; perhaps TRBD2 as D (6 bases). Trimming cost V 3 bases and J 4 bases, with 7 bases left between them. CDR1 and CDR2 from the germline V gene are SEHNR and FQNEAQ (reference sequence). This CDR3 spans 12 amino acids. Written as DNA, the CDR3 is TGTGCCAGCAGCTTCCGGGGGTACGAGCAGTACTTC. Its protein product is CASSFRGYEQYF.

This chain connects TRBV19 to TRBJ1-2; 8 positions agree with TRBD1. The CDR3 sequence is 13 residues long. V shed 8 bases, J shed 3 bases, and the junction held 5 bases outside the gene matches. Per the germline V gene, CDR1 is LNHDA and CDR2 is SQIVND (reference sequence). The CDR3 DNA sequence: TGTGCCAGTGAGGGACAGGACCACTATGGCTACACCTTC. Translating it yields CASEGQDHYGYTF.

This chain links TRBV7-2 with TRBJ2-3; 15 bases align to TRBD2. Per germline, CDR1 SGHTA and CDR2 FQGNSA. Losses at the gene ends were 5 bases for V and 5 bases for J; bases not matched to a gene: 11. The CDR3 runs 18 residues. The CDR3 region is CASSGGTSGGPSRDTQYF. The CDR3, as DNA: TGTGCCAGCAGCGGAGGGACTAGCGGGGGGCCCTCTCGAGATACGCAGTATTTT.

This chain connects TRBV27 to TRBJ1-4; no clear D. The CDR3 consists of 15 residues. The germline gives CDR1 MNHEY, CDR2 SMNVEV (reference sequence). Trimming removed 1 base from V and 3 bases from J, with 9 bases in between. CDR3 residues: CASSLLSVSNEKLFF. DNA of the CDR3: TGTGCCAGCAGTTTATTGTCAGTATCTAATGAAAAACTGTTTTTT.

The chain uses TRBV10-3 and TRBJ2-7, with D maybe TRBD1 (6 bases). The CDR3 runs 13 residues. Germline CDR1 reads ENHRY; CDR2 reads SYGVKD. V dropped 5 bases and J dropped 3 bases, with 11 bases sitting between them. In DNA, the CDR3 is TGTGCCATCAGTACAGGGTTAGACTACGAGCAGTACTTC. This encodes CAISTGLDYEQYF.

V gene TRBV19 combines with J gene TRBJ1-3; 7 positions agree with TRBD1. There are 14 residues in the CDR3. Germline-derived CDR1 and CDR2 are LNHDA and SQIVND (reference sequence). J was trimmed by 1 base and V by 5 bases; bases with no gene match: 2. The CDR3 DNA follows: TGTGCCAGTAGTCCAGGGGGATCTGGAAACACCATATATTTT. Its protein is CASSPGGSGNTIYF.